The 28 T cell receptor beta chains below come from one sample, sequenced in a study of CD8 T cells in ankylosing spondylitis. Each CDR3 protein gets one entry after TCRdb re-called the 5' RACE reads with MiXCR. The sample has roughly 260,000 distinct CDR3 sequences, 15% to 20% seen once. Sequencing was carried out using blood, either unsorted or a sorted T cell fraction (not recorded which). The receptors were sampled from a male donor with ankylosing spondylitis or in good health (not recorded which).

The rearrangement links TRBV12-3 or TRBV12-4 to TRBJ2-4, with D maybe TRBD1 (6 bases). Between the trimmed V and J ends, which lost 3 bases and 8 bases, there was a span of 14 bases. This CDR3 has 14 residues. CDR3 loop: CASSLVQGSDIQYF. CDR3 in DNA: TGTGCCAGCAGTTTGGTACAGGGAAGTGACATTCAGTACTTC.

This clonotype was detected a few times. This chain joins TRBV20-1 and TRBJ2-5; no clear D gene. CDR3 size: 12 residues. Germline V gives CDR1 DFQATT, CDR2 SNEGSKA (reference sequence). V was trimmed by 6 bases and J by 2 bases, leaving 10 bases between them. The CDR3 nucleotides read TGCAGTGCCGGATCATTACAAGAGACCCAGTACTTC. It codes for CSAGSLQETQYF.

The chain recombines TRBV19 with TRBJ1-2, with a tentative D call TRBD1 (5 bases). The germline V gene encodes CDR1 LNHDA and CDR2 SQIVND (reference sequence). The CDR3 covers 13 residues. The V end was cut by 4 bases, the J end by 8 bases, with 14 bases between. The CDR3 spells CASSTLPRGGYTF. CDR3 coding DNA: TGTGCCAGTAGTACACTGCCGAGGGGAGGCTACACCTTC. Using reference TRBV19 and TRBJ1-2 for the parts outside the CDR3, the full variable domain is DGGITQSPKYLFRKEGQNVTLSCEQNLNHDAMYWYRQDPGQGLRLIYYSQIVNDFQKGDIAEGYSVSREKKESFPLTVTSAQKNPTAFYLCASSTLPRGGYTFGSGTRLTVV.

The rearrangement uses TRBV7-8 and TRBJ2-1, with 7 nucleotides matching TRBD2. In germline, CDR1 is SGHVS, CDR2 FQNEAQ. This CDR3 has 16 residues. V dropped 5 bases and J dropped 1; count of bases not matched to a gene: 8. CDR3: CASSLISGTSYNEQFF. The CDR3 DNA sequence: TGTGCCAGCAGCCTTATCAGCGGGACTTCCTACAATGAGCAGTTCTTC.

This clonotype was detected many times. This chain connects TRBV20-1 to TRBJ2-1, with 12 nucleotides matching TRBD2. CDR3 length: 15 residues. Germline CDR1 reads DFQATT; CDR2 reads SNEGSKA (reference sequence). With V trimmed by 6 bases and J by 3 bases, 6 bases remained unmatched. The CDR3 nucleotides are TGCAGTGCCCCCCTAGCGGGAGGGAACTACAATGAGCAGTTCTTC. Translation: CSAPLAGGNYNEQFF.

This chain's CDR3 is CASSFGQGDSDTQYF. The CDR3 DNA follows: TGCGCCAGCAGCTTCGGACAGGGGGACTCAGATACGCAGTATTTT. The gene calls are TRBV5-1 and TRBJ2-3; 10 bases line up with TRBD1. V dropped 2 bases and J dropped 4; count of bases not matched to a gene: 4. Germline V CDR1 and CDR2: SGHRS, YFSETQ. CDR3 size: 15 residues.

This clonotype is large in the sample. The chain links TRBV5-6 to TRBJ2-5; D remains unclear. Germline CDR1 SGHDT, CDR2 YYEEEE. V lost 2 bases to trimming and J lost 5 bases, with 19 bases between them. This CDR3 spans 16 amino acids. CDR3: CASSFWADDPRETQYF. The DNA of the CDR3 is TGTGCCAGCAGCTTCTGGGCCGACGACCCTCGTGAGACCCAGTACTTC.

V gene TRBV18 combines with J gene TRBJ2-1; 8 positions match TRBD2. V gave up 2 bases and J gave up 0 bases; unmatched junction bases: 15. The CDR3 sequence is 20 residues long. Germline lookup yields CDR1 KGHSH and CDR2 LQKENI. This chain's CDR3 is CASSPFKSISGASSYNEQFF. The CDR3 DNA is TGTGCCAGCTCACCATTTAAATCAATTAGCGGGGCAAGCTCCTACAATGAGCAGTTCTTC.

This clonotype was seen only a few times. This chain connects TRBV5-1 to TRBJ2-7, with 7 positions matching TRBD2. This CDR3 spans 15 amino acids. V shed 0 bases and J 3 bases; nucleotides not matched to a gene: 6. Germline V gene lookup returns CDR1 SGHRS and CDR2 YFSETQ. In DNA, the CDR3 is TGCGCCAGCAGCTTGGGTCGGACTAGAGACTACGAGCAGTACGTC. This gives the protein CASSLGRTRDYEQYV.

Only a few counts were recorded for this clonotype. The rearrangement uses TRBV20-1 and TRBJ1-2; 9 nucleotides align to TRBD1. Germline V gene sequence: CDR1 DFQATT, CDR2 SNEGSKA (reference sequence). The CDR3 spans 14 residues. The trim removed 3 bases at V and 3 bases at J, leaving 5 bases unmatched. For the CDR3, the DNA is TGCAGTGCTAGCCCCCGGGACAGGGACTATGGCTACACCTTC. Protein product: CSASPRDRDYGYTF.

In its sample, this clonotype was seen a few times. The rearrangement joins TRBV9 to TRBJ1-6, with D uncertain. This CDR3 is built from 13 residues. V dropped 3 bases and J dropped 9 bases, with 10 bases sitting between them. Germline V gene lookup returns CDR1 SGDLS and CDR2 YYNGEE. The CDR3 DNA is TGTGCCAGCAGCGGAGTTAATAGTTCACCCCTCCACTTT. Its protein product is CASSGVNSSPLHF. Drawing the rest from reference TRBV9 and TRBJ1-6, the complete variable domain is DSGVTQTPKHLITATGQRVTLRCSPRSGDLSVYWYQQSLDQGLQFLIQYYNGEERAKGNILERFSAQQFPDLHSELNLSSLELGDSALYFCASSGVNSSPLHFGNGTRLTVT.

This clonotype was seen at least ten times. The chain uses TRBV20-1 and TRBJ1-5; D is unresolved. This CDR3 contains 14 residues. The V end was cut by 0 bases, the J end by 2 bases, with 8 bases between. From germline, CDR1 is DFQATT and CDR2 SNEGSKA (reference sequence). Here the CDR3 reads CSARDSRGNQPQHF. As DNA, the CDR3 is TGCAGTGCTAGAGATAGCCGGGGCAATCAGCCCCAGCATTTT.

J is TRBJ1-1 and V is TRBV7-6; a possible D gene is TRBD1 (5 bases). Trimming pared 4 bases from V and 5 bases from J, leaving 11 bases between. CDR1 and CDR2 from the germline V gene are SGHVS and FNYEAQ. The CDR3 loop spans 13 amino acids. The CDR3 sequence: CASSSDGGTEAFF. In DNA form, the CDR3 reads TGTGCCAGCAGCTCGGATGGGGGGACTGAAGCTTTCTTT.

This clonotype was found many times. The chain combines TRBV9 with TRBJ1-2; tentatively, D is TRBD1 (6 bases). Germline CDR1 reads SGDLS; CDR2 reads YYNGEE. V shed 3 bases and J shed 8 bases, with 17 bases lying between them. This CDR3 region has 14 residues. DNA of the CDR3: TGTGCCAGCAGCGCGGGTCTACAGGGAGGGGGCTACACCTTC. This translates into CASSAGLQGGGYTF. The whole variable domain, remainder taken from reference TRBV9 and TRBJ1-2, is DSGVTQTPKHLITATGQRVTLRCSPRSGDLSVYWYQQSLDQGLQFLIQYYNGEERAKGNILERFSAQQFPDLHSELNLSSLELGDSALYFCASSAGLQGGGYTFGSGTRLTVV.

The chain couples TRBV6-1 to TRBJ2-3, with 8 bases identical to TRBD1. CDR3 length equals 16 residues. Unmatched junction bases numbered 8, after V lost 6 bases and J lost 0 bases. Germline loops: CDR1 MNHNS, CDR2 SASEGT. For the CDR3, the DNA is TGTGCCAGCAGATGGACAGGGCAACTTAGCACAGATACGCAGTATTTT. Translating gives CASRWTGQLSTDTQYF.

V is TRBV28 and J is TRBJ1-2; tentatively, D is TRBD1 (6 bases). The CDR3 is 16 residues long. V lost 4 bases to trimming and J lost 7 bases, with 22 bases between them. CDR1 and CDR2 (germline): MDHEN, SYDVKM. The CDR3 DNA follows: TGTGCCAGCAGTTCCCTGGGGGCCCTGGGGCTAGCTGGCTACACCTTC. This encodes CASSSLGALGLAGYTF.

The V call is TRBV3-1, the J call TRBJ1-2; 7 nucleotides line up with TRBD1. The V gene end was trimmed by 1 base and the J gene end by 3 bases; junction bases not matched to a gene: 5. This CDR3 has 15 amino acids. Germline-derived CDR1 and CDR2 are LGHDT and YNNKEL (reference sequence). CDR3 protein: CASSQGGQVYYGYTF. CDR3 DNA sequence: TGTGCCAGCAGCCAAGGAGGACAGGTCTACTATGGCTACACCTTC.

The rearrangement joins TRBV10-2 to TRBJ2-3, with 11 bases fitting TRBD2. The CDR3 totals 17 residues. Germline loops: CDR1 WSHSY, CDR2 SAAADI. Germline trimming cut 0 bases from V and 3 bases from J; bases unmatched to any gene: 5. The CDR3 sequence is CASSESLTSGITDTQYF. CDR3 sequence (DNA): TGCGCCAGCAGTGAGTCTTTGACTAGCGGGATTACAGATACGCAGTATTTT.

This chain joins TRBV14 and TRBJ1-3; TRBD1 matches 7 bases. The V gene's germline CDR1 is SGHDN and CDR2 FVKESK. V trimming: 4 bases; J trimming: 2 bases; junction bases outside the gene matches: 11. This CDR3 contains 17 residues. The chain's CDR3 is CASSLSGGRGTGNTIYF. CDR3 nucleotide sequence: TGTGCCAGCAGCCTATCAGGGGGTCGCGGGACTGGAAACACCATATATTTT.

The V and J genes are TRBV15 and TRBJ1-1; no reliable D call. Germline V gene data show CDR1 as LNHNV and CDR2 as YYDKDF (reference sequence). V was pared by 0 bases and J by 6 bases, with 11 bases between. This CDR3 is 14 amino acids long. The CDR3 coding sequence is TGTGCCACCAGCAGAGATAGGGTGGTCGCTGAAGCTTTCTTT. It yields the protein CATSRDRVVAEAFF.

Only a few counts were recorded for this clonotype. The chain links TRBV12-3 or TRBV12-4 to TRBJ2-4, with D tentatively TRBD1 (6 bases). With 1 base removed from V and 0 bases from J, the gap between germline ends came to 22 bases. The CDR3 is made up of 20 amino acids. This CDR3 is CASSLEGFLGGGLAKNIQYF. CDR3 bases: TGTGCCAGCAGTTTAGAGGGGTTTTTGGGTGGGGGCTTAGCCAAAAACATTCAGTACTTC.

The table lists this clonotype with a few counts. V is TRBV5-1 and J is TRBJ2-1; unclear D gene. Between the trimmed V and J ends, which lost 0 bases and 6 bases, there was a span of 10 bases. The CDR3 runs 14 residues. Looked up from germline, CDR1 is SGHRS and CDR2 is YFSETQ. The CDR3 loop is CASSLDGPGNEQFF. The CDR3 DNA reads as TGCGCCAGCAGCTTGGATGGCCCCGGCAATGAGCAGTTCTTC. Full variable domain (outside the CDR3, taken from reference TRBV5-1 and TRBJ2-1): KAGVTQTPRYLIKTRGQQVTLSCSPISGHRSVSWYQQTPGQGLQFLFEYFSETQRNKGNFPGRFSGRQFSNSRSEMNVSTLELGDSALYLCASSLDGPGNEQFFGPGTRLTVL.

This clonotype has just a few counts. The chain recombines TRBV5-1 with TRBJ2-1; TRBD1 or TRBD2 may be the D gene (5 bases each). Looked up from germline, CDR1 is SGHRS and CDR2 is YFSETQ. The V gene lost 4 bases and the J gene lost 9 bases, with 14 bases spanning the gap. The CDR3 length is 13 residues. Here the CDR3 reads CASSLGENGEQFF. CDR3 nucleotides: TGCGCCAGCAGCCTGGGGGAAAATGGTGAGCAGTTCTTC.

The chain joins TRBV20-1 to TRBJ2-3, with D possibly being TRBD1 (6 bases). This CDR3 has 12 residues. Per germline, CDR1 DFQATT and CDR2 SNEGSKA (reference sequence). The germline V and J ends were trimmed by 7 bases and 4 bases, with 12 bases remaining between them. The chain's CDR3 is CSVPGAADTQYF. The CDR3 DNA is TGCAGTGTGCCAGGGGCCGCAGATACGCAGTATTTT.

This clonotype was counted a single time. A single base separates this from a much larger clone, so it may be a read error. The V call is TRBV12-3 or TRBV12-4, the J call TRBJ1-1; possibly TRBD1 for D (5 bases). CDR3 length equals 13 residues. The CDR3 bases are TGTGCCAGCAGCCCCGAAACAGGTTTTGAAGCTCTCTTT. Protein sequence: CASSPETGFEALF.

Only a few counts were recorded for this clonotype. This chain connects TRBV15 to TRBJ2-1, with 8 bases identical to TRBD1. The CDR3 has 16 amino acids. Germline V gene lookup returns CDR1 LNHNV and CDR2 YYDKDF (reference sequence). After removal of 2 bases from V and 8 bases from J, the junction contained 11 bases not matched to a gene. The CDR3 loop reads CATSRRTGQVGDEQFF. CDR3 DNA: TGTGCCACCAGCAGAAGGACAGGGCAAGTTGGCGATGAGCAGTTCTTC.

This clonotype came up a few times. This chain connects TRBV6-1 to TRBJ1-1; D gene uncertain. The CDR3 has 14 amino acids. Germline-derived CDR1 and CDR2 are MNHNS and SASEGT. The ends were cut back, 7 bases at V and 3 bases at J, with 15 bases in the middle. The CDR3 spells CASTLLGADTEAFF. The CDR3 nucleotides read TGTGCCAGCACCCTCCTGGGTGCGGACACTGAAGCTTTCTTT.

This clonotype was counted many times. The chain employs TRBV20-1 and TRBJ1-1, with a possible D match to TRBD1 (5 bases). Deletions cut 0 bases from V and 0 bases from J, with 17 bases between. The CDR3 length is 17 residues. Germline V CDR1 and CDR2: DFQATT, SNEGSKA (reference sequence). The CDR3 sequence: CSARDQHRLRLNTEAFF. The DNA for the CDR3 is TGCAGTGCTAGAGATCAGCACAGGCTGCGGTTGAACACTGAAGCTTTCTTT.